These 27 T cell receptor beta chains were all obtained from the same sample, sequenced in a study of identical twins. In TCRdb, the 5' RACE reads were re-called with MiXCR into one record per CDR3 protein. The sample records roughly 720,000 distinct CDR3 sequences, around a sixth being singletons. The data were also submitted as part of a second study, on T cells expressing NK-cell markers.

Sequenced: PBMCs. Every receptor here comes from a woman under 30 in good health.

This clonotype has just a few counts. The rearrangement joins TRBV12-3 or TRBV12-4 to TRBJ2-1; no clear D. The CDR3 sequence is 14 residues long. With 5 bases removed from V and 1 base from J, the gap between germline ends came to 9 bases. The CDR3 reads CASSPVNSYNEQFF. The DNA of the CDR3 is TGTGCCAGCAGTCCTGTAAATTCCTACAATGAGCAGTTCTTC.

This rearrangement joins TRBV5-1 to TRBJ2-3; no clear D. Trimming left V 2 bases short and J 0 bases short, with 10 bases between. The CDR3 length is 15 residues. The germline V gene has CDR1 SGHRS and CDR2 YFSETQ. The CDR3 sequence is CASSLEPTSTDTQYF. As DNA, the CDR3 is TGCGCCAGCAGCTTAGAGCCGACAAGCACAGATACGCAGTATTTT.

About this clonotype itself: Relative to the germline gene, one junction end is altered; a read error may explain this. The chain recombines TRBV27 with TRBJ2-1, with 8 bases fitting TRBD1. Germline V gene data show CDR1 as MNHEY and CDR2 as SMNVEV (reference sequence). This CDR3 comprises 15 residues. CDR3 amino acids: CASSLVGQGYNEQSF. Here the CDR3 DNA reads TGTGCCAGCAGCCTGGTAGGACAGGGTTACAATGAGCAGTCCTTC.

This rearrangement joins TRBV5-6 to TRBJ1-2; 9 nucleotides align to TRBD1. The germline V gene has CDR1 SGHDT and CDR2 YYEEEE. This CDR3 spans 19 amino acids. Trimming cost V 4 bases and J 9 bases; bases outside gene matches: 25. The CDR3 reads CASSAPVGQGRLTLSSYTF. As DNA, the CDR3 is TGTGCCAGCAGCGCGCCAGTGGGACAGGGACGACTGACGCTATCTAGCTACACCTTC. Using reference TRBV5-6 and TRBJ1-2 for the parts outside the CDR3, the full variable domain is DAGVTQSPTHLIKTRGQQVTLRCSPKSGHDTVSWYQQALGQGPQFIFQYYEEEERQRGNFPDRFSGHQFPNYSSELNVNALLLGDSALYLCASSAPVGQGRLTLSSYTFGSGTRLTVV.

This clonotype was seen only a few times. This chain links TRBV19 with TRBJ2-7; a possible D gene is TRBD1 (6 bases). The V gene's germline CDR1 is LNHDA and CDR2 SQIVND (reference sequence). This CDR3 region has 13 residues. Trimming took 5 bases from V and 0 from J, leaving 8 bases between them. The CDR3 here is CASSVGHSYEQYF. The CDR3 DNA follows: TGTGCCAGTAGTGTGGGACACTCCTACGAGCAGTACTTC.

The chain links TRBV20-1 to TRBJ2-5, with 12 bases identical to TRBD2. Per germline, CDR1 DFQATT and CDR2 SNEGSKA (reference sequence). J gave up 1 base and V 3 bases, and 3 bases lay outside the gene matches. This CDR3 is built from 15 residues. CDR3 DNA sequence: TGCAGTGCTAGCCCTAGCGGGGGGGCCCAAGAGACCCAGTACTTC. Translation: CSASPSGGAQETQYF.

This clonotype occurred a few times. The V and J genes are TRBV5-6 and TRBJ1-5, with unresolved D. V gave up 0 bases and J gave up 5 bases, with 3 bases separating them. CDR3 size: 12 residues. Germline values: CDR1 SGHDT, CDR2 YYEEEE. The CDR3 is CASSLGYQPQHF. The CDR3 nucleotides are TGTGCCAGCAGCTTGGGATATCAGCCCCAGCATTTT.

The gene calls are TRBV20-1 and TRBJ2-3; 10 bases agree with TRBD2. The V gene's germline CDR1 is DFQATT and CDR2 SNEGSKA (reference sequence). There are 14 residues in the CDR3. V was pared by 3 bases and J by 7 bases, with 7 bases of the junction left unmatched. The CDR3 nucleotides are TGCAGTGCTAGGCCCCCTAGCGGGGGTTATACGCAGTATTTT. Encoded protein: CSARPPSGGYTQYF.

The V and J genes are TRBV29-1 and TRBJ1-2; D is undetermined. Trimming pared 5 bases from V and 8 bases from J, leaving 15 bases between. The CDR3 consists of 12 residues. The germline gives CDR1 SQVTM, CDR2 ANQGSEA. The chain's CDR3 is CSVLEDGDGYTF. Written as DNA, the CDR3 is TGCAGCGTTTTGGAGGACGGTGACGGCTACACCTTC. The entire variable domain, with the rest obtained from reference TRBV29-1 and TRBJ1-2, is as follows: SAVISQKPSRDICQRGTSLTIQCQVDSQVTMMFWYRQQPGQSLTLIATANQGSEATYESGFVIDKFPISRPNLTFSTLTVSNMSPEDSSIYLCSVLEDGDGYTFGSGTRLTVV.

A few counts support this clonotype. The chain employs TRBV10-2 and TRBJ2-4; 8 positions match TRBD1. Germline lookup yields CDR1 WSHSY and CDR2 SAAADI. CDR3 length: 13 amino acids. The V gene end was trimmed by 10 bases and the J gene end by 3 bases; junction bases not matched to a gene: 5. In DNA, the CDR3 is TGCGCCACCGTCGGACAGGGCAAAAACATTCAGTACTTC. Translated, it gives CATVGQGKNIQYF.

This clonotype occurred a few times. The rearrangement uses TRBV20-1 and TRBJ2-1; tentative D call: TRBD2 (6 bases). V was shortened by 6 bases and J by 3 bases, with 21 bases between the two germline ends. CDR1 and CDR2 from the germline V gene are DFQATT and SNEGSKA (reference sequence). This CDR3 has 16 residues. The CDR3 here is CSASPLLTRSYNEQFF. CDR3 DNA sequence: TGCAGTGCCTCTCCCCTCCTGACTAGAAGCTACAATGAGCAGTTCTTC.

This clonotype was observed at least ten times. This chain joins TRBV20-1 and TRBJ1-5; 7 bases line up with TRBD1. J was trimmed by 5 bases and V by 1 base; bases with no gene match: 11. Germline lookup yields CDR1 DFQATT and CDR2 SNEGSKA (reference sequence). The CDR3 is 16 amino acids. CDR3 nucleotides: TGCAGTGCTAGAGGCGGATCGCAGGGGGACGATCAGCCCCAGCATTTT. Translating gives CSARGGSQGDDQPQHF.

Points on this clonotype: Just one base apart from a much larger clone, this may be a read error. The rearrangement joins TRBV7-2 to TRBJ2-7; D perhaps matches TRBD2 (5 bases). CDR3 length: 15 residues. Germline values: CDR1 SGHTA, CDR2 FQGNSA. The CDR3 sequence is CASSPSSGRTYEEYF. CDR3 nucleotide sequence: TGTGCCAGCAGCCCCTCAAGCGGTCGGACCTACGAGGAGTACTTC.

This clonotype was observed many times. CDR3 loop: CSALVVRGSYEQYF. The DNA for the CDR3 is TGCAGTGCTTTAGTAGTTCGCGGATCCTACGAGCAGTACTTC. The chain carries TRBV20-1 and TRBJ2-7; D is uncertain. Trimming left V 5 bases short and J 1 base short, with 15 bases between. Germline V gene lookup returns CDR1 DFQATT and CDR2 SNEGSKA (reference sequence). The length of the CDR3 is 14 residues.

V usage is TRBV7-2 and J usage is TRBJ2-7; D not resolved. V gave up 1 base and J gave up 4 bases, with 8 bases separating them. The CDR3 has 13 amino acids. Germline CDR1 and CDR2: SGHTA and FQGNSA. CDR3 in DNA: TGTGCCAGCAGCTTAGTCAAGTGGTACGAGCAGTACTTC. Translated: CASSLVKWYEQYF.

This chain uses TRBV5-8 with TRBJ2-7; D may be TRBD2 (6 bases). V lost 4 bases to trimming and J lost 4 bases, with 12 bases between them. The CDR3 is 13 amino acids. Per germline, CDR1 SGHTS and CDR2 YDEGEE. For the CDR3, the DNA is TGTGCCAGCAGCCGCGGGGTCGGGTACGAGCAGTACTTC. This sequence encodes CASSRGVGYEQYF.

This clonotype was recorded many times. The chain employs TRBV5-1 and TRBJ2-3, with D perhaps matching TRBD1 (6 bases). Trimming shortened V by 2 bases and J by 4 bases, and 11 bases separated the two germline ends. The CDR3 covers 14 residues. Germline-derived CDR1 and CDR2 are SGHRS and YFSETQ. The chain's CDR3 is CASSLLQGPDTQYF. CDR3 DNA sequence: TGCGCCAGCAGCTTACTACAGGGACCAGATACGCAGTATTTT.

The V gene is TRBV11-2, the J gene TRBJ2-4, with D possibly matching TRBD2 (6 bases). V lost 4 bases to trimming and J lost 0 bases, with 19 bases between them. This CDR3 contains 18 residues. Germline V lookup: CDR1 SGHAT, CDR2 FQNNGV. This CDR3 is CASSSPLGGALAKNIQYF. The DNA for the CDR3 is TGTGCCAGCAGCTCCCCCCTTGGCGGGGCACTAGCCAAAAACATTCAGTACTTC.

In this sample, this clonotype turned up a few times. V usage is TRBV12-3 or TRBV12-4 and J usage is TRBJ2-1; 11 bases map to TRBD2. The V and J ends lost 3 bases and 9 bases, in that order; junction bases with no gene match: 10. This CDR3 is built from 16 residues. This CDR3 reads CASSLGLAGGVGEQFF. Written as DNA, the CDR3 is TGTGCCAGCAGTTTGGGTCTAGCGGGGGGCGTGGGTGAGCAGTTCTTC.

The chain is built from TRBV29-1 and TRBJ1-1; 7 bases match TRBD1. Losses at the gene ends were 1 base for V and 1 base for J; bases not matched to a gene: 6. The germline V gene has CDR1 SQVTM and CDR2 ANQGSEA. The CDR3 extends over 15 amino acids. The CDR3 sequence is CSVEAPGTENTEAFF. The CDR3 coding sequence is TGCAGCGTTGAAGCCCCCGGGACAGAGAACACTGAAGCTTTCTTT. Supplemented by reference TRBV29-1 and TRBJ1-1, the full variable domain reads SAVISQKPSRDICQRGTSLTIQCQVDSQVTMMFWYRQQPGQSLTLIATANQGSEATYESGFVIDKFPISRPNLTFSTLTVSNMSPEDSSIYLCSVEAPGTENTEAFFGQGTRLTVV.

The J gene is TRBJ1-6, the V gene TRBV5-1; 8 positions match TRBD1. V lost 1 base and J lost 9; bases outside the gene matches: 6. The CDR3 has 15 amino acids. Germline-derived CDR1 and CDR2 are SGHRS and YFSETQ. CDR3 in amino acids: CASSLWTGSGSPLHF. CDR3 sequence (DNA): TGCGCCAGCAGCTTGTGGACAGGGAGCGGTTCACCCCTCCACTTT.

The gene calls are TRBV2 and TRBJ1-1; D is unresolved. The V gene lost 3 bases and the J gene lost 3 bases, with 8 bases spanning the gap. Germline CDR1 and CDR2: SNHLY and FYNNEI. This CDR3 contains 13 residues. CDR3 nucleotides: TGTGCCAGCAGTGACAATTCGCACACTGAAGCTTTCTTT. This gives the protein CASSDNSHTEAFF.

This clonotype was counted ten times or more. J is TRBJ1-1 and V is TRBV20-1; a weak D match, TRBD1 (5 bases). The CDR3 runs 14 residues. The V gene's germline CDR1 is DFQATT and CDR2 SNEGSKA (reference sequence). V shed 6 bases and J shed 4 bases, with 18 bases lying between them. CDR3 region: CSAPREASGTEAFF. In DNA form, the CDR3 reads TGCAGTGCCCCCAGGGAAGCCTCGGGCACTGAAGCTTTCTTT.

This clonotype has only a few counts. The V gene is TRBV6-5, the J gene TRBJ2-1, with TRBD2 matching over 9 bases. The V and J ends lost 0 bases and 7 bases, in that order; junction bases with no gene match: 4. Germline CDR1 and CDR2: MNHEY and SVGAGI. The CDR3 has 15 residues. For the CDR3, the DNA is TGTGCCAGCAGTTACTCTCCTAGCGGGATTAATGAGCAGTTCTTC. Its protein is CASSYSPSGINEQFF.

This clonotype was observed a handful of times. The chain links TRBV10-3 to TRBJ2-7, with D maybe TRBD2 (6 bases). The germline V gene has CDR1 ENHRY and CDR2 SYGVKD. V lost 3 bases, J lost 1 base, and 16 bases lay in between. This CDR3 spans 16 amino acids. The CDR3 DNA is TGTGCCATCAGTGACATGGGCGGGGTAGGGTCCTACGAGCAGTACTTC. This gives the protein CAISDMGGVGSYEQYF.

The V call is TRBV11-2, the J call TRBJ2-5; D possibly matches TRBD1 or TRBD2 (6 bases each). The CDR3 has 15 amino acids. Trimming took off 6 bases at V and 3 bases at J, with 17 bases between the two ends. Germline values: CDR1 SGHAT, CDR2 FQNNGV. The DNA of the CDR3 is TGTGCCAGCAGGCGGATAGGGAGGACAGAAGAGACCCAGTACTTC. It specifies CASRRIGRTEETQYF. Based on the CDR3 plus reference TRBV11-2 and TRBJ2-5, the full variable domain is EAGVAQSPRYKIIEKRQSVAFWCNPISGHATLYWYQQILGQGPKLLIQFQNNGVVDDSQLPKDRFSAERLKGVDSTLKIQPAKLEDSAVYLCASRRIGRTEETQYFGPGTRLLVL.

V and J are TRBV6-2 or TRBV6-3 and TRBJ2-7; 7 bases are a match to TRBD1. CDR3 length: 17 amino acids. The germline V gene has CDR1 MNHEY and CDR2 SVGEGT. V was pared by 2 bases and J by 2 bases, with 12 bases of the junction left unmatched. CDR3 sequence reads: CASSYDRVRTRTYEQYF. In DNA form, the CDR3 reads TGTGCCAGCAGTTACGACAGGGTGCGGACCCGGACCTACGAGCAGTACTTC.